A selection of T cell receptor beta chains follows, all from one sample in a study of blood T cell repertoires in COVID-19. Sequenced by immunoSEQ multiplex PCR; TCRdb stores in-frame clones only, minus some. The data show under 100,000 clones, around four fifths seen once. Input material: peripheral blood. The receptors were sampled from a woman aged 70-85 years with active or convalescent COVID-19. Both conserved end residues are part of each CDR3. Fields, in order: D gene, V gene, J gene, clone size, CDR3 protein, CDR3 DNA. D genes are given only for firm matches. Where a row states a size, it is once, few, many or the class of an expanded clone; other rows omit it.

>TRBD1|TRBV5-1|TRBJ1-2|-
CASGQGQDGVGYTF
TGCGCCAGCGGACAGGGGCAGGATGGTGTTGGCTACACCTTC
>-|TRBV7-8|TRBJ1-1|-
CASSLSGSGNTEAFF
TGTGCCAGCAGCTTAAGCGGCTCAGGGAACACTGAAGCTTTCTTT
>-|TRBV18|TRBJ1-2|once
CASSPSGEVYGYTF
TGTGCCAGCTCACCATCGGGGGAGGTCTATGGCTACACCTTC
>-|TRBV2|TRBJ1-3|-
CASSVEGQPGKDTIYF
TGTGCCAGCAGTGTTGAGGGTCAGCCGGGGAAGGACACCATATATTTT
>TRBD1|TRBV5-1|TRBJ1-1|-
CASSPGQGSMNTEAFF
TGCGCCAGCAGCCCGGGACAGGGGTCCATGAACACTGAAGCTTTCTTT
>TRBD1|TRBV19|TRBJ2-7|-
CASRDRFSYEQYF
TGTGCCAGTAGGGACAGGTTCTCCTACGAGCAGTACTTC
>-|TRBV19|TRBJ1-2|-
CASGPLLGQPLYGYTF
TGTGCCAGTGGCCCCCTACTCGGACAGCCGCTCTATGGCTACACCTTC
>-|TRBV29-1|TRBJ2-5|-
CSVDRSQETQYF
TGCAGCGTCGACAGGTCCCAAGAGACCCAGTACTTC
>TRBD1|TRBV5-1|TRBJ1-6|-
CASSNGQGSSPLHF
TGCGCCAGCAGCAACGGACAGGGAAGTTCACCCCTCCACTTT
>-|TRBV6-5|TRBJ1-3|-
CASRKTGGTGNTIYF
TGTGCCAGCAGGAAGACGGGGGGGACTGGAAACACCATATATTTT
>TRBD1|TRBV28|TRBJ1-1|-
CASTPGGGSGTEAFF
TGTGCCAGCACCCCAGGGGGCGGGTCCGGCACTGAAGCTTTCTTT
>TRBD2|TRBV6-5|TRBJ2-1|-
CASIGGGNEQFF
TGTGCCAGCATTGGCGGGGGTAATGAGCAGTTCTTC
>TRBD1|TRBV5-6|TRBJ1-5|-
CASSSWTGTSGNQPQHF
TGTGCCAGCAGCTCTTGGACAGGAACAAGCGGCAATCAGCCCCAGCATTTT